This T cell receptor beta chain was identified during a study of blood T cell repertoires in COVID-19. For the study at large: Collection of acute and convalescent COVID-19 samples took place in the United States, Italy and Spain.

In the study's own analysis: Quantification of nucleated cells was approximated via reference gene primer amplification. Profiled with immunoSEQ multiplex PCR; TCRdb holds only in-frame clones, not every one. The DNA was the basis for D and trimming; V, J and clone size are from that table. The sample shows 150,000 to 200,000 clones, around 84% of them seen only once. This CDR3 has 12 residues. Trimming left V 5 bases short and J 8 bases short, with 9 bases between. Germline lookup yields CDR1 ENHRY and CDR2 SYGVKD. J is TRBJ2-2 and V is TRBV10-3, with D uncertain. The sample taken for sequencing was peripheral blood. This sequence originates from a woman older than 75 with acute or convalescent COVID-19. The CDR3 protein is CAISNTDGELFF. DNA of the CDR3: TGTGCCATCAGTAACACAGATGGGGAGCTGTTTTTT.